The sequence of this T cell receptor beta chain was determined in a study of cytomegalovirus exposure and HLA in healthy donors. A note on this clone: Antigen: not known.

The CDR3 loop spans 16 amino acids. Per the germline V gene, CDR1 is MNHNY and CDR2 is SVGAGI (reference sequence). Trimming cost V 5 bases and J 1 base, with 15 bases left between them. PCR employed 60 Vbeta and 13 Jbeta primers. TCRdb's copy holds only in-frame clones and misses some; the assay was immunoSEQ multiplex PCR. The sample holds tens of thousands of clones. Study-wide findings and caveats: The HLA-A and HLA-B alleles of most subjects were reportedly predicted accurately from TCR beta sequences. In a later analysis, V- and J-gene trimming of beta chains associated with a DCLRE1C missense variant, replicated independently. Donor immune exposure was known only as CMV serostatus.

Source material: PBMCs. V and J are TRBV6-6 and TRBJ1-5; D possibly corresponds to TRBD1 (6 bases). The sequence came from a young woman in good health and CMV-seronegative. For the CDR3, the DNA is TGTGCCAGCAGTCCCTACAGGGAAGGCAGCAATCAGCCCCAGCATTTT. This sequence encodes CASSPYREGSNQPQHF.